The next 21 T cell receptor beta chains were all read from a single sample in a study of beta chain features in type 1 diabetes. General observations from the study: People with Type 1 diabetes carried modestly yet significantly shorter TCRB CDR3s in all four CD4+ subsets.

These receptors' targets are unknown. The investigators reverse transcribed all of the isolated RNA, so they sequenced expressed TCRB transcripts. The repertoire was sequenced with immunoSEQ multiplex PCR; TCRdb's copy has only in-frame clones and lacks some. In the table there are 680,000 or so clones, about an eighth of which are singletons. Sequenced input: naive CD4+ T cells from blood. The receptor source for this set is a man between 18 and 29 years old with type 1 diabetes.

The gene calls are TRBV15 and TRBJ1-5, with a possible D match to TRBD1 (5 bases). This CDR3 has 15 residues. Looked up from germline, CDR1 is LNHNV and CDR2 is YYDKDF (reference sequence). Trimming shortened V by 3 bases and J by 3 bases, and 12 bases separated the two germline ends. The CDR3 region is CATSRRGWDNQPQHF. The CDR3 nucleotides read TGTGCCACCAGCAGGAGGGGCTGGGACAATCAGCCCCAGCATTTT.

CDR3: CASSWGQGINEQYF. In DNA form, the CDR3 reads TGTGCCAGCAGCTGGGGACAGGGGATAAACGAGCAGTACTTC. The genes are TRBV28 and TRBJ2-7, with 10 bases lining up with TRBD1. Germline V gives CDR1 MDHEN, CDR2 SYDVKM. The ends lost 6 bases at V and 5 bases at J; junction bases unmatched: 7. This CDR3 contains 14 residues.

This sequence joins TRBV25-1 and TRBJ1-1; D is undetermined. The V and J ends lost 0 bases and 1 base respectively, with 6 bases between them. The length of the CDR3 is 14 residues. Germline lookup yields CDR1 MGHDK and CDR2 SYGVNS. CDR3 sequence (DNA): TGTGCCAGCAGTGAATATTCCAAGAACACTGAAGCTTTCTTT. Translated: CASSEYSKNTEAFF. Complete variable domain (other parts from reference TRBV25-1 and TRBJ1-1): EADIYQTPRYLVIGTGKKITLECSQTMGHDKMYWYQQDPGMELHLIHYSYGVNSTEKGDLSSESTVSRIRTEHFPLTLESARPSHTSQYLCASSEYSKNTEAFFGQGTRLTVV.

The V gene is TRBV30, the J gene TRBJ1-4; TRBD1 is a possible D gene (5 bases). The germline V gene has CDR1 GTSNPN and CDR2 SVGIG (reference sequence). This CDR3 has 15 residues. V lost 0 bases and J 7 bases, leaving 15 bases between the germline ends. CDR3 loop: CAWSVTTGAGEKLFF. The CDR3 DNA reads TGTGCCTGGAGTGTAACGACTGGGGCGGGTGAAAAACTGTTTTTT.

The gene calls are TRBV7-9 and TRBJ1-5; D ambiguous. The CDR3 covers 13 residues. The germline gives CDR1 SEHNR, CDR2 FQNEAQ (reference sequence). Trimming took off 5 bases at V and 4 bases at J, with 9 bases between the two ends. In DNA form, the CDR3 reads TGTGCCAGCAGCCTCGATTTTAATCAGCCCCAGCATTTT. Protein sequence: CASSLDFNQPQHF.

This clone was counted only a few times. The rearrangement joins TRBV10-3 to TRBJ2-5; D is uncertain. CDR3 length: 15 amino acids. Trimming shortened V by 0 bases and J by 0 bases, and 8 bases separated the two germline ends. CDR1 ENHRY and CDR2 SYGVKD come from the germline V gene. CDR3 sequence reads: CAISESKEYQETQYF. CDR3 coding DNA: TGTGCCATCAGTGAGTCAAAGGAGTACCAAGAGACCCAGTACTTC.

The gene calls are TRBV5-1 and TRBJ2-5, with no clear D. The CDR3 covers 15 residues. Germline V lookup: CDR1 SGHRS, CDR2 YFSETQ. The V end lost 2 bases, the J end lost 2 bases, and 13 bases lay between the germline ends. The DNA for the CDR3 is TGCGCCAGCAGCTTAAGAGGACCGGGTCAAGAGACCCAGTACTTC. Protein product: CASSLRGPGQETQYF.

This clone was detected a few times. One junction end disagrees with the germline gene, perhaps due to a read error. CDR3 nucleotides: TGTGCCAGCAGTGAATCGAACTACGGCTACACCTTC. It is translated as CASSESNYGYTF. This sequence joins TRBV2 and TRBJ1-2; D remains unclear. The CDR3 is made up of 12 amino acids. Germline V lookup: CDR1 SNHLY, CDR2 FYNNEI.

This clone appeared a few times. The chain joins TRBV7-9 to TRBJ2-5; D remains ambiguous. The germline V gene encodes CDR1 SEHNR and CDR2 FQNEAQ (reference sequence). Trimming stripped 3 bases from V and 5 bases from J, with 7 bases between. The CDR3 spans 12 residues. CDR3 protein: CASSFTVETQYF. CDR3 DNA: TGTGCCAGCAGCTTCACGGTGGAGACCCAGTACTTC.

This clone has a handful of counts. The chain combines TRBV4-1 with TRBJ1-2; D unclear. The length of the CDR3 is 11 residues. Trimming left V 3 bases short and J 5 bases short, with 4 bases between. Germline V CDR1 and CDR2: MGHRA, YSYEKL. The CDR3 nucleotides read TGCGCCAGCAGCCATGCGTATGGCTACACCTTC. Its protein is CASSHAYGYTF.

This clone was observed a handful of times. V gene TRBV7-9 combines with J gene TRBJ1-2; unclear D gene. Germline V gives CDR1 SEHNR, CDR2 FQNEAQ (reference sequence). This CDR3 has 13 amino acids. Trimming removed 5 bases at V and 4 bases at J, with 11 bases between. The CDR3 DNA reads TGTGCCAGCAGCCAAACAACCCCCTATGGCTACACCTTC. Translation gives CASSQTTPYGYTF.

The chain employs TRBV11-3 and TRBJ2-3, with 11 bases matching TRBD1. Trimming took 5 bases from V and 4 from J; bases not matched to a gene: 2. The CDR3 totals 14 residues. Germline loops: CDR1 SGHNT, CDR2 YENEEA. CDR3 coding DNA: TGTGCCAGCAGCGGGACAGGGGGGGCAGATACGCAGTATTTT. It encodes CASSGTGGADTQYF.

The chain carries TRBV30 and TRBJ2-2; TRBD2 matches at 7 bases. This CDR3 contains 14 residues. Trimming at V came to 3 bases and at J to 3 bases, leaving 4 bases not matched to a gene. The germline V gene has CDR1 GTSNPN and CDR2 SVGIG (reference sequence). The CDR3 sequence: CAWRVLADTGELFF. The CDR3 nucleotides read TGTGCCTGGAGGGTTCTAGCGGACACCGGGGAGCTGTTTTTT.

Only a few counts were recorded for this clone. The chain carries TRBV11-3 and TRBJ2-5; D may be TRBD1 or TRBD2 (5 bases each). Trimming stripped 5 bases from V and 5 bases from J, with 15 bases between. This CDR3 has 14 residues. CDR1 and CDR2 from the germline V gene are SGHNT and YENEEA. CDR3 sequence (DNA): TGTGCCAGCAGCCCACCTTGGGGGTTCGAGACCCAGTACTTC. It is translated as CASSPPWGFETQYF.

This clone was observed a few times. This rearrangement joins TRBV10-3 to TRBJ2-7, with 9 bases identical to TRBD1. The CDR3 runs to 14 residues. The germline CDR1 and CDR2 sequences are ENHRY and SYGVKD. Germline trimming cut 7 bases from V and 0 bases from J; bases unmatched to any gene: 4. In nucleotides, the CDR3 is TGTGCCATCAAGGACAGGGGATTCTCCTACGAGCAGTACTTC. Protein: CAIKDRGFSYEQYF.

V usage is TRBV7-2 and J usage is TRBJ2-5; D is unclear. With 0 bases removed from V and 0 bases from J, the gap between germline ends came to 8 bases. Germline CDR1 is SGHTA and CDR2 is FQGNSA. CDR3 length equals 15 residues. The CDR3 spells CASSLARGYQETQYF. For the CDR3, the DNA is TGTGCCAGCAGCTTAGCGCGAGGTTACCAAGAGACCCAGTACTTC.

This rearrangement joins TRBV28 to TRBJ2-2; 7 bases map to TRBD2. The trim removed 5 bases at V and 5 bases at J, leaving 8 bases unmatched. The V gene's germline CDR1 is MDHEN and CDR2 SYDVKM. The CDR3 covers 15 residues. The CDR3 reads CASSPTGGLTGELFF. Here the CDR3 DNA reads TGTGCCAGCAGTCCAACCGGGGGACTAACCGGGGAGCTGTTTTTT.

The chain employs TRBV6-1 and TRBJ1-2; D not certain. V was shortened by 0 bases and J by 2 bases, with 13 bases between the two germline ends. Germline V gene data show CDR1 as MNHNS and CDR2 as SASEGT. The CDR3 covers 16 residues. CDR3 sequence reads: CASSEAAGPRNYGYTF. CDR3 coding DNA: TGTGCCAGCAGTGAAGCTGCAGGACCCAGAAACTATGGCTACACCTTC.

In this sample, this clone turned up a few times. The chain employs TRBV27 and TRBJ2-2, with 7 bases lining up with TRBD2. The trim removed 5 bases at V and 4 bases at J, leaving 7 bases unmatched. The germline V gene encodes CDR1 MNHEY and CDR2 SMNVEV (reference sequence). The CDR3 contains 15 residues. This CDR3 reads CASSPRGGSTGELFF. The CDR3 nucleotides are TGTGCCAGCAGTCCTCGGGGCGGGAGCACCGGGGAGCTGTTTTTT.

This clone was picked up a small number of times. Here the CDR3 reads CASRTGGARLGEQYF. CDR3 nucleotide sequence: TGTGCCAGCAGGACGGGGGGCGCAAGGTTAGGCGAGCAGTACTTC. The chain recombines TRBV6-5 with TRBJ2-7; perhaps TRBD2 as D (7 bases). Germline assignment: CDR1 MNHEY and CDR2 SVGAGI. V gave up 6 bases and J gave up 6 bases, with 21 bases separating them. CDR3 length: 15 amino acids.

The J gene is TRBJ1-2, the V gene TRBV10-3; no definite D call. CDR1 is ENHRY, CDR2 SYGVKD, per germline. Trimming removed 0 bases from V and 6 bases from J, with 17 bases in between. The CDR3 is 16 amino acids. The CDR3 loop reads CAISESAINRGDGYTF. The DNA of the CDR3 is TGTGCCATCAGTGAGTCGGCAATAAACCGAGGTGATGGCTACACCTTC.